There are a few counts of the clone carrying this T cell receptor beta chain. TCRdb reanalysed the RT-PCR reads using MiXCR and keeps one entry per CDR3 protein. The sample carries 610,000 or so distinct CDR3 sequences, 13% to 15% recorded once. The data stem from a study of response to subunit inactivated influenza vaccine. V lost 3 bases, J lost 2 bases, and 7 bases stayed unmatched. Germline lookup yields CDR1 LNHDA and CDR2 SQIVND (reference sequence). The CDR3 sequence is 16 residues long. This chain links TRBV19 with TRBJ1-5; 7 positions match TRBD1. The sequences come from PBMCs from blood, collected approximately 12 days after vaccination. The TCR sequence derives from a man aged 45 to 65 who received an inactivated influenza vaccine. The CDR3 loop is CASSIWAQGGNQPQHF. The CDR3 coding sequence is TGTGCCAGTAGTATCTGGGCTCAGGGGGGCAATCAGCCCCAGCATTTT.